This T cell receptor beta chain emerged from a study of patients and donors after allogeneic stem cell transplantation. Trimming cost V 7 bases and J 2 bases, with 12 bases left between them. Germline V CDR1 and CDR2: MNHEY, SVGEGT. The CDR3 has 14 residues. The table lists this clonotype with a few counts. Using its own MiXCR run on the RT-PCR reads, TCRdb lists one record per CDR3 protein. Among 200,000 to 250,000 distinct CDR3 sequences listed, roughly 13% were seen once. The sequenced sample was blood, either unsorted or a sorted T cell fraction (not recorded which). The receptor comes from a human donor who was either an allogeneic HSCT recipient or a stem cell or donor lymphocyte infusion donor (not recorded which). It is not recorded whose cells these are; they may come from a transplant donor. The chain employs TRBV6-2 or TRBV6-3 and TRBJ2-1, with a possible D match to TRBD2 (6 bases). In DNA, the CDR3 is TGTGCCAGCACGGAGGGCTCCCCCTACAATGAGCAGTTCTTC. As protein: CASTEGSPYNEQFF.